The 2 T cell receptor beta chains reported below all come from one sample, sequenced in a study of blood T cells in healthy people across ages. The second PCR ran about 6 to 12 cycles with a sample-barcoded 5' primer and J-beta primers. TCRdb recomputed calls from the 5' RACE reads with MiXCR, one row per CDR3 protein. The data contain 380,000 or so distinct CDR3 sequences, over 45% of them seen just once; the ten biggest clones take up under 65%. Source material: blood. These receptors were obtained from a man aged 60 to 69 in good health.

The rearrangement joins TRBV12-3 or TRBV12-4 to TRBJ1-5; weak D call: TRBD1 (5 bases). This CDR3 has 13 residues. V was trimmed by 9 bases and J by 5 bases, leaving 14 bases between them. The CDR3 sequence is CASLIGEHQPQHF. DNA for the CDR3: TGTGCCAGTTTAATAGGGGAACATCAGCCCCAGCATTTT.

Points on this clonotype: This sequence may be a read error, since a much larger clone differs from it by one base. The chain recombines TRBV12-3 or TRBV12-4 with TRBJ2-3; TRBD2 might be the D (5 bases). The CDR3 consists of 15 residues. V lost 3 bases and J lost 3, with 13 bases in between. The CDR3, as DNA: TGTGCCAGCAGTTTGGTGAGCGGTAGAACAGATACGCAGTATTTT. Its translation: CASSLVSGRTDTQYF.